Presented here are 28 T cell receptor beta chains from one specimen sequenced in a study of shared clonotypes between healthy human individuals. The repertoire was sequenced with immunoSEQ multiplex PCR; TCRdb's copy has only in-frame clones and lacks some. The sample consists of approximately 2.3 million clones, 85% to 95% of them appearing once. The sequenced sample consisted of naive CD4+ T cells from PBMCs. Subset indicated: CD45RA+ positively selected. Receptors were obtained from a man younger than 35 in good health. Some clones in this sample may be carry-over from other donors' samples.

The chain links TRBV6-5 to TRBJ1-2, with TRBD1 as a possible D gene (6 bases). The V end lost 6 bases, the J end lost 9 bases, and 20 bases lay between the germline ends. This CDR3 has 14 residues. Per the germline V gene, CDR1 is MNHEY and CDR2 is SVGAGI. DNA for the CDR3: TGTGCCAGCAGCCCCGGGACATCAATCCTGAGCTACACCTTC. This codes for CASSPGTSILSYTF.

V is TRBV10-3 and J is TRBJ1-3, with a tentative D call TRBD1 (5 bases). CDR3 size: 15 residues. Between the trimmed V and J ends, which lost 2 bases and 2 bases, there was a span of 10 bases. Germline V gene sequence: CDR1 ENHRY, CDR2 SYGVKD. The CDR3 DNA reads TGTGCCATCAGTGAGGGGACCTCGACTGGAAACACCATATATTTT. Translation: CAISEGTSTGNTIYF.

The chain couples TRBV9 to TRBJ2-7; D is undetermined. The CDR3 covers 14 residues. Trimming left V 0 bases short and J 5 bases short, with 12 bases between. Germline V gene data show CDR1 as SGDLS and CDR2 as YYNGEE. The DNA for the CDR3 is TGTGCCAGCAGCGTAGACCCAGTCCGTGACGAGCAGTACTTC. The encoded protein is CASSVDPVRDEQYF.

Worth noting for this clone: This sample also contains other DNA sequences that code for the same CDR3. V and J are TRBV28 and TRBJ1-2, with D possibly matching TRBD1 (6 bases). Germline V lookup: CDR1 MDHEN, CDR2 SYDVKM. The CDR3 sequence is 12 residues long. V gave up 4 bases and J gave up 4 bases, with 7 bases separating them. The DNA for the CDR3 is TGTGCCAGCAGTTCAGGGGTCTATGGCTACACCTTC. Amino acid sequence: CASSSGVYGYTF.

This clone was detected once. The rearrangement links TRBV7-3 to TRBJ2-2, with D hard to call. With 5 bases removed from V and 3 bases from J, the gap between germline ends came to 10 bases. Germline lookup yields CDR1 SGHTA and CDR2 FQGTGA. The CDR3 is 14 residues long. The CDR3 DNA follows: TGTGCCAGCAGCCCCGGGCTGGACACCGGGGAGCTGTTTTTT. Translated, it gives CASSPGLDTGELFF.

The rearrangement joins TRBV6-6 to TRBJ1-6, with D unresolved. The germline V and J ends were trimmed by 0 bases and 7 bases, with 4 bases remaining between them. CDR3 length equals 13 residues. Germline V gene sequence: CDR1 MNHNY, CDR2 SVGAGI (reference sequence). In DNA, the CDR3 is TGTGCCAGCAGTTACTCGATAAATTCACCCCTCCACTTT. As protein: CASSYSINSPLHF.

This chain uses TRBV11-3 with TRBJ2-1; the match to TRBD1 covers 7 bases. Germline loops: CDR1 SGHNT, CDR2 YENEEA. CDR3 size: 11 residues. V lost 3 bases to trimming and J lost 13 bases; unmatched junction nucleotides: 3. The CDR3 region is CASSLGDRQFF. DNA of the CDR3: TGTGCCAGCAGCTTGGGGGACAGACAGTTCTTC.

V usage is TRBV29-1 and J usage is TRBJ2-5; 9 nucleotides line up with TRBD1. Germline trimming cut 4 bases from V and 5 bases from J; bases unmatched to any gene: 2. Germline-derived CDR1 and CDR2 are SQVTM and ANQGSEA. The CDR3 has 12 amino acids. The CDR3 is CSVAGQGETQYF. The CDR3 DNA is TGCAGCGTTGCAGGACAGGGGGAGACCCAGTACTTC.

The chain combines TRBV7-3 with TRBJ1-2, with D unresolved. Trimming took 10 bases from V and 4 from J, leaving 22 bases between them. Germline CDR1 reads SGHTA; CDR2 reads FQGTGA. This CDR3 contains 15 residues. The CDR3 is CATRPRAASVYGYTF. The CDR3 DNA follows: TGTGCCACCCGCCCGCGCGCAGCCTCGGTCTATGGCTACACCTTC.

The chain links TRBV7-6 to TRBJ2-5; TRBD2 matches at 7 bases. The CDR3 contains 14 residues. Germline CDR1 SGHVS, CDR2 FNYEAQ. V dropped 8 bases and J dropped 1; count of bases not matched to a gene: 7. CDR3 in DNA: TGTGCCAGCGGGGGGGAGATAGGCCAAGAGACCCAGTACTTC. This translates into CASGGEIGQETQYF.

The chain joins TRBV7-2 to TRBJ2-3; D call uncertain. Germline loops: CDR1 SGHTA, CDR2 FQGNSA. The CDR3 contains 15 residues. V gave up 4 bases and J gave up 0 bases, with 11 bases separating them. The chain's CDR3 is CASSSWPLSTDTQYF. CDR3 coding DNA: TGTGCCAGCAGCTCCTGGCCTCTAAGCACAGATACGCAGTATTTT.

This sequence joins TRBV6-5 and TRBJ2-7; possibly TRBD2 for D (5 bases). The CDR3 extends over 13 amino acids. Looked up from germline, CDR1 is MNHEY and CDR2 is SVGAGI. Trimming shortened V by 7 bases and J by 2 bases, and 12 bases separated the two germline ends. The CDR3 protein is CASTAAGTYEQYF. The CDR3 DNA reads as TGTGCCAGCACAGCGGCAGGCACCTACGAGCAGTACTTC.

The chain employs TRBV5-1 and TRBJ2-3; possibly TRBD1 for D (5 bases). Per the germline V gene, CDR1 is SGHRS and CDR2 is YFSETQ. Trimming removed 0 bases from V and 6 bases from J, with 17 bases in between. CDR3 length: 16 residues. The CDR3 here is CASSLGGSNRQDTQYF. CDR3 nucleotides: TGCGCCAGCAGCTTGGGGGGCTCGAACCGCCAGGATACGCAGTATTTT.

The CDR3, as DNA: TGTGCCAGCAGCGTAGCTATGGCTAGCGGATACAATGAGCAGTTCTTC. This codes for CASSVAMASGYNEQFF. The rearrangement uses TRBV9 and TRBJ2-1; 7 nucleotides agree with TRBD2. J lost 4 bases, V lost 0 bases, and 7 bases had no gene match. The CDR3 is 16 residues long. Germline V gene sequence: CDR1 SGDLS, CDR2 YYNGEE.

The CDR3 nucleotides are TGTGCCAGCAGTTTTCGGCAGGGGGCAGGGGAGCAGTACTTC. Translating gives CASSFRQGAGEQYF. The chain joins TRBV28 to TRBJ2-7; TRBD1 agrees at 8 bases. V trimming: 3 bases; J trimming: 7 bases; junction bases outside the gene matches: 8. Germline assignment: CDR1 MDHEN and CDR2 SYDVKM. The CDR3 has 14 amino acids.

V and J are TRBV6-6 and TRBJ2-5; a possible D gene is TRBD1 (5 bases). CDR1 is MNHNY and CDR2 is SVGAGI in the germline V gene (reference sequence). This CDR3 is 16 amino acids long. The germline V and J ends were trimmed by 0 bases and 3 bases, with 14 bases remaining between them. The chain's CDR3 is CASSYSSGYREETQYF. The CDR3 DNA follows: TGTGCCAGCAGTTACTCTTCAGGGTATCGAGAAGAGACCCAGTACTTC.

V and J are TRBV28 and TRBJ1-2, with 12 bases matching TRBD1. Germline trimming cut 10 bases from V and 6 bases from J; bases unmatched to any gene: 12. Germline V CDR1 and CDR2: MDHEN, SYDVKM. This CDR3 is built from 15 residues. CDR3 protein: CAIPASGTGGNGYTF. The CDR3, as DNA: TGTGCCATCCCGGCTTCCGGGACAGGGGGCAATGGCTACACCTTC.

This chain links TRBV6-1 with TRBJ2-7; 7 bases map to TRBD1. There are 14 residues in the CDR3. V was clipped by 4 bases and J by 3 bases; unmatched bases: 6. CDR1 and CDR2 (germline): MNHNS, SASEGT. The CDR3, as DNA: TGTGCCAGCAGTGGGGGACAGCTAATCTACGAGCAGTACTTC. The encoded protein is CASSGGQLIYEQYF.

The genes are TRBV5-1 and TRBJ2-5; 15 nucleotides line up with TRBD2. Germline V gives CDR1 SGHRS, CDR2 YFSETQ. CDR3 size: 16 residues. J was trimmed by 3 bases and V by 2 bases; bases with no gene match: 2. Here the CDR3 DNA reads TGCGCCAGCAGCTTCCGGACTAGCGGGAGGGAAGAGACCCAGTACTTC. It translates to CASSFRTSGREETQYF.

The chain recombines TRBV11-3 with TRBJ2-3; 8 bases map to TRBD1. Germline-derived CDR1 and CDR2 are SGHNT and YENEEA. The CDR3 loop spans 15 amino acids. V lost 4 bases and J lost 2; bases outside the gene matches: 5. The CDR3 reads CASSSGQGSTDTQYF. DNA of the CDR3: TGTGCCAGCAGCTCAGGACAGGGTTCCACAGATACGCAGTATTTT.

This chain links TRBV7-2 with TRBJ2-5; perhaps D is TRBD1 or TRBD2 (6 bases each). Between the trimmed V and J ends, which lost 7 bases and 5 bases, there was a span of 17 bases. The CDR3 is 14 amino acids. Per germline, CDR1 SGHTA and CDR2 FQGNSA. The CDR3 DNA reads as TGTGCCAGCACCCTAGGGCGGGACACGGAGACCCAGTACTTC. It encodes CASTLGRDTETQYF. Using reference TRBV7-2 and TRBJ2-5 for the parts outside the CDR3, the full variable domain is GAGVSQSPSNKVTEKGKDVELRCDPISGHTALYWYRQSLGQGLEFLIYFQGNSAPDKSGLPSDRFSAERTGGSVSTLTIQRTQQEDSAVYLCASTLGRDTETQYFGPGTRLLVL.

Regarding this clone: This specimen includes other DNA sequences encoding the same CDR3. V gene TRBV28 combines with J gene TRBJ1-6, with no clear D. Trimming took off 6 bases at V and 7 bases at J, with 10 bases between the two ends. The CDR3 is 13 amino acids. Germline assignment: CDR1 MDHEN and CDR2 SYDVKM. CDR3 sequence: CASSRRSNSPLHF. The CDR3 DNA follows: TGTGCCAGCAGCCGCCGGTCGAATTCACCCCTCCACTTT.

This chain links TRBV4-3 with TRBJ1-4; 8 bases fit TRBD1. CDR1 LGHNA and CDR2 YSLEER come from the germline V gene. The CDR3 loop spans 17 amino acids. V lost 3 bases and J lost 8; bases outside the gene matches: 14. The CDR3 is CASSQNIDRGRGEKLFF. As DNA, the CDR3 is TGCGCCAGCAGCCAGAATATCGACAGGGGCCGGGGGGAAAAACTGTTTTTT.

The chain carries TRBV5-1 and TRBJ2-2; no definite D call. V lost 1 base and J 3 bases, leaving 13 bases between the germline ends. This CDR3 region has 16 residues. In germline, CDR1 is SGHRS, CDR2 YFSETQ. CDR3 protein: CASSLLRASDTGELFF. Here the CDR3 DNA reads TGCGCCAGCAGCTTGCTAAGGGCGTCGGACACCGGGGAGCTGTTTTTT.

This clone has only a few counts. The chain links TRBV7-3 to TRBJ2-1; 7 bases agree with TRBD1. The CDR3 extends over 18 amino acids. V shed 5 bases and J 2 bases; nucleotides not matched to a gene: 15. The germline CDR1 and CDR2 sequences are SGHTA and FQGTGA. The CDR3 bases are TGTGCCAGCAGCCCGGGACCGAAGGGGGCCGCTCCCTACAATGAGCAGTTCTTC. Translating gives CASSPGPKGAAPYNEQFF. Based on the CDR3 plus reference TRBV7-3 and TRBJ2-1, the full variable domain is GAGVSQTPSNKVTEKGKYVELRCDPISGHTALYWYRQSLGQGPEFLIYFQGTGAADDSGLPNDRFFAVRPEGSVSTLKIQRTERGDSAVYLCASSPGPKGAAPYNEQFFGPGTRLTVL.

This chain links TRBV6-5 with TRBJ1-1, with a weak D call TRBD1 (5 bases). Trimming left V 9 bases short and J 4 bases short, with 18 bases between. There are 14 residues in the CDR3. Germline V CDR1 and CDR2: MNHEY, SVGAGI. CDR3 loop: CASSRALRGTEAFF. DNA of the CDR3: TGTGCCAGTTCCCGGGCCCTAAGGGGCACTGAAGCTTTCTTT.

The J gene is TRBJ2-3, the V gene TRBV12-1; whether TRBD1, the table's D call, matches the DNA was not checked. TRBV12-1 is a listed pseudogene. The CDR3 is 14 residues long. CDR3 amino acids: CASNRGGSTDTQYF. DNA for the CDR3: TGTGCCAGCAACAGGGGGGGTAGCACAGATACGCAGTATTTT.

The gene calls are TRBV7-9 and TRBJ2-7; D gene ambiguous. The V gene lost 5 bases and the J gene lost 1 base, with 18 bases spanning the gap. Germline values: CDR1 SEHNR, CDR2 FQNEAQ (reference sequence). CDR3 length: 16 amino acids. The CDR3 sequence is CASSHMSTGSSYEQYF. The CDR3 DNA sequence: TGTGCCAGCAGCCACATGTCCACGGGTAGTTCCTACGAGCAGTACTTC.